This TCR beta chain emerged from a study of cytomegalovirus exposure and HLA in healthy donors. Study findings and constraints: TCR beta chains numbering about 160 were designated cytomegalovirus-associated. Being productive about 90% or about 30% of the time was typical of most TCR beta V segments in an earlier analysis. In vitro experiments confirmed that a few CMV-associated chains were specific for CMV antigens. V- and J-gene trimming in TCR beta was tied to a missense DCLRE1C variant by an analysis performed later.

V lost 3 bases and J 8 bases, leaving 17 bases between the germline ends. The CDR3 runs 14 residues. Germline V gene data show CDR1 as SGHKS and CDR2 as YYEKEE (reference sequence). As regards this clone: The antigen is unknown.

PCR involved 60 Vbeta and 13 Jbeta primers. Here immunoSEQ multiplex PCR was the method, and the copy in TCRdb shows in-frame clones only, minus some. The repertoire holds about 110,000 clones, with 76% as singletons. This clonotype originated in a woman aged 45 to 65 in good health and CMV-seropositive. This chain links TRBV5-5 with TRBJ1-1; D uncertain. The sample consisted of PBMCs. CDR3 in amino acids: CASSYTLERVEAFF. The CDR3, as DNA: TGTGCCAGCAGCTACACTCTCGAACGGGTAGAAGCTTTCTTT.